The 22 T cell receptor beta chains presented below share a single source sample, sequenced in a study of blood T cell repertoires in COVID-19. Sequenced by immunoSEQ multiplex PCR; TCRdb stores in-frame clones only, minus some. The table shows about 98,000 clones, with approximately 89% occurring only once. The sample taken for sequencing was peripheral blood. All receptors derive from a man aged 45 to 65 with acute or convalescent COVID-19.

The chain joins TRBV24-1 to TRBJ2-3, with TRBD2 as a possible D gene (6 bases). V dropped 7 bases and J dropped 0 bases, with 19 bases sitting between them. This CDR3 has 17 amino acids. In germline, CDR1 is KGHDR, CDR2 SFDVKD. The CDR3 DNA reads TGTGCCACCAGCCGGGGTGGTCTAGCGAAGAGCACAGATACGCAGTATTTT. As protein: CATSRGGLAKSTDTQYF.

This rearrangement joins TRBV18 to TRBJ2-1, with 12 bases that match TRBD2. The germline gives CDR1 KGHSH, CDR2 LQKENI. There are 16 residues in the CDR3. V shed 3 bases and J 5 bases; nucleotides not matched to a gene: 5. This CDR3 is CASSPETSGSHNEQFF. In nucleotides, the CDR3 is TGTGCCAGCTCACCGGAGACTAGCGGGAGCCACAATGAGCAGTTCTTC.

The chain joins TRBV11-2 to TRBJ1-1, with D unresolved. The CDR3 loop spans 13 amino acids. CDR1 and CDR2 (germline): SGHAT, FQNNGV. V shed 1 base and J shed 7 bases, with 10 bases lying between them. CDR3 amino acids: CASSLGPRGEAFF. CDR3 nucleotide sequence: TGTGCCAGCAGCTTAGGGCCTCGAGGTGAAGCTTTCTTT.

This chain's CDR3 is CASSLLSGTGEEQYF. DNA for the CDR3: TGTGCCAGCAGCTTATTGAGTGGGACAGGGGAAGAGCAGTACTTC. This sequence joins TRBV7-8 and TRBJ2-7; TRBD1 matches 10 bases. With 2 bases clipped from V and 7 bases from J, the junction kept 8 bases outside the gene matches. The CDR3 contains 15 residues. Germline V CDR1 and CDR2: SGHVS, FQNEAQ.

V gene TRBV5-1 combines with J gene TRBJ1-2, with TRBD1 matching 9 bases. CDR1 is SGHRS, CDR2 YFSETQ, per germline. CDR3 length: 15 amino acids. Unmatched junction bases numbered 15, after V lost 7 bases and J lost 8 bases. DNA for the CDR3: TGCGCCAGCGCCCCCACCCCGGGACAGGGCGGCGGCTACACCTTC. Translating gives CASAPTPGQGGGYTF. Variable domain in full (rest from reference TRBV5-1 and TRBJ1-2): KAGVTQTPRYLIKTRGQQVTLSCSPISGHRSVSWYQQTPGQGLQFLFEYFSETQRNKGNFPGRFSGRQFSNSRSEMNVSTLELGDSALYLCASAPTPGQGGGYTFGSGTRLTVV.

V is TRBV6-6 and J is TRBJ2-7, with a possible D match to TRBD2 (6 bases). V was cut by 4 bases and J by 7 bases, with 14 bases left in between. The CDR3 is made up of 13 amino acids. Germline V gene lookup returns CDR1 MNHNY and CDR2 SVGAGI (reference sequence). The CDR3 loop is CASSFHLGGEQYF. The CDR3 DNA is TGTGCCAGCAGTTTCCACCTAGGAGGGGAGCAGTACTTC.

V usage is TRBV7-9 and J usage is TRBJ2-1; 14 bases map to TRBD2. CDR3 length: 16 residues. V shed 4 bases, J shed 4 bases, and the junction held 3 bases outside the gene matches. Germline-derived CDR1 and CDR2 are SEHNR and FQNEAQ (reference sequence). The CDR3 DNA sequence: TGTGCCAGCAGCTCGACTAGCGGGAGGGAATACAATGAGCAGTTCTTC. The encoded protein is CASSSTSGREYNEQFF.

This chain uses TRBV28 with TRBJ1-5, with 8 bases matching TRBD1. Trimming took 6 bases from V and 5 from J; bases not matched to a gene: 9. CDR3 length equals 15 residues. Germline lookup yields CDR1 MDHEN and CDR2 SYDVKM. The CDR3 reads CASSYLGTGDQPQHF. The CDR3 DNA sequence: TGTGCCAGCAGCTACCTTGGGACAGGCGATCAGCCCCAGCATTTT. The variable domain in full, completed from reference TRBV28 and TRBJ1-5, reads DVKVTQSSRYLVKRTGEKVFLECVQDMDHENMFWYRQDPGLGLRLIYFSYDVKMKEKGDIPEGYSVSREKKERFSLILESASTNQTSMYLCASSYLGTGDQPQHFGDGTRLSIL.

V is TRBV6-1 and J is TRBJ1-1; a weak D match, TRBD1 (6 bases). V lost 3 bases and J 6 bases, leaving 23 bases between the germline ends. Germline lookup yields CDR1 MNHNS and CDR2 SASEGT. This CDR3 has 17 residues. The CDR3 protein is CASSDRSRHSGGPEAFF. CDR3 bases: TGTGCCAGCAGTGACCGATCGAGACACTCGGGGGGGCCTGAAGCTTTCTTT.

In this sample, this clone turned up a few times. This chain uses TRBV11-2 with TRBJ2-3; D might be TRBD1 (5 bases). The CDR3 length is 16 residues. The V gene's germline CDR1 is SGHAT and CDR2 FQNNGV. Trimming took off 1 base at V and 0 bases at J, with 11 bases between the two ends. The CDR3, as DNA: TGTGCCAGCAGCTTAGTGGCAGGGTTTAGCACAGATACGCAGTATTTT. Amino acids: CASSLVAGFSTDTQYF. The full variable domain, its missing parts supplied by reference TRBV11-2 and TRBJ2-3, is EAGVAQSPRYKIIEKRQSVAFWCNPISGHATLYWYQQILGQGPKLLIQFQNNGVVDDSQLPKDRFSAERLKGVDSTLKIQPAKLEDSAVYLCASSLVAGFSTDTQYFGPGTRLTVL.

This chain links TRBV13 with TRBJ2-1, with 9 bases lining up with TRBD2. The length of the CDR3 is 16 residues. After removal of 4 bases from V and 0 bases from J, the junction contained 4 bases not matched to a gene. Germline assignment: CDR1 PRHDT and CDR2 FYEKMQ (reference sequence). The CDR3 region is CASSSSGRSSYNEQFF. Written as DNA, the CDR3 is TGTGCCAGCAGCTCCAGCGGGAGGAGCTCCTACAATGAGCAGTTCTTC.

The chain recombines TRBV7-9 with TRBJ1-1, with 7 bases fitting TRBD1. Germline CDR1 and CDR2: SEHNR and FQNEAQ (reference sequence). This CDR3 has 16 amino acids. After removal of 5 bases from V and 4 bases from J, the junction contained 13 bases not matched to a gene. As DNA, the CDR3 is TGTGCCAGCAGCCCCCCCAGACAGGGTAGGATCACTGAAGCTTTCTTT. It yields the protein CASSPPRQGRITEAFF.

The chain carries TRBV24-1 and TRBJ2-3; D gene uncertain. CDR3 length equals 13 residues. Trimming stripped 2 bases from V and 9 bases from J, with 11 bases between. In germline, CDR1 is KGHDR, CDR2 SFDVKD. DNA of the CDR3: TGTGCCACCAGTGATTCGCCGGGTCCCACGCAGTATTTT. Amino acids: CATSDSPGPTQYF.

This clone was observed a handful of times. This sequence joins TRBV19 and TRBJ1-5, with 9 bases identical to TRBD1. The CDR3 extends over 14 amino acids. Germline V gives CDR1 LNHDA, CDR2 SQIVND (reference sequence). The V gene end was trimmed by 6 bases and the J gene end by 4 bases; junction bases not matched to a gene: 4. CDR3 amino acids: CASRGTGKNQPQHF. DNA of the CDR3: TGTGCCAGTAGGGGGACAGGGAAAAATCAGCCCCAGCATTTT.

This chain uses TRBV4-1 with TRBJ2-3, with D possibly TRBD2 on 6 matching bases. This CDR3 region has 15 residues. Trimming pared 5 bases from V and 2 bases from J, leaving 14 bases between. Germline V gene lookup returns CDR1 MGHRA and CDR2 YSYEKL. CDR3 nucleotide sequence: TGCGCCAGCAGCTCATTGGGGACTCACACAGATACGCAGTATTTT. The encoded protein is CASSSLGTHTDTQYF.

This chain joins TRBV4-1 and TRBJ1-1; 7 bases line up with TRBD1. CDR3 length: 17 amino acids. Germline V CDR1 and CDR2: MGHRA, YSYEKL. With V trimmed by 4 bases and J by 1 base, 12 bases remained unmatched. CDR3 amino acids: CASSPNYRRQGNTEAFF. Written as DNA, the CDR3 is TGCGCCAGCAGCCCTAACTACCGAAGACAGGGGAACACTGAAGCTTTCTTT.

The J gene is TRBJ2-1, the V gene TRBV9; the D gene is possibly TRBD2 (5 bases). Per the germline V gene, CDR1 is SGDLS and CDR2 is YYNGEE. Trimming left V 0 bases short and J 0 bases short, with 10 bases between. The CDR3 runs 16 residues. CDR3 in amino acids: CASSVGAGSSYNEQFF. CDR3 nucleotides: TGTGCCAGCAGCGTAGGGGCGGGTAGCTCCTACAATGAGCAGTTCTTC.

The chain carries TRBV18 and TRBJ1-1; the D is unclear. Per germline, CDR1 KGHSH and CDR2 LQKENI. CDR3 length: 13 amino acids. Trimming took off 3 bases at V and 1 base at J, with 6 bases between the two ends. The CDR3 here is CASSPTRNTEAFF. The CDR3 DNA reads as TGTGCCAGCTCACCTACAAGGAACACTGAAGCTTTCTTT.

The chain employs TRBV6-1 and TRBJ1-1, with TRBD1 matching over 7 bases. The germline gives CDR1 MNHNS, CDR2 SASEGT. The CDR3 spans 16 residues. Trimming at V came to 4 bases and at J to 4 bases, leaving 12 bases not matched to a gene. CDR3: CASSGVSGGRPTEAFF. In nucleotides, the CDR3 is TGTGCCAGCAGTGGAGTTTCAGGGGGGCGCCCCACTGAAGCTTTCTTT.

The chain combines TRBV5-1 with TRBJ2-1; D perhaps matches TRBD2 (6 bases). From germline, CDR1 is SGHRS and CDR2 YFSETQ. This CDR3 has 14 residues. Deletions cut 2 bases from V and 7 bases from J, with 13 bases between. DNA of the CDR3: TGCGCCAGCAGCTTTATCTTTGGACTAAATGAGCAGTTCTTC. This sequence encodes CASSFIFGLNEQFF.

This chain uses TRBV4-2 with TRBJ1-5; TRBD1 might be the D (5 bases). Trimming removed 0 bases at V and 1 base at J, with 13 bases between. The CDR3 has 17 residues. The germline V gene encodes CDR1 LGHNA and CDR2 YNFKEQ. The CDR3 here is CASSQDWRGMSNQPQHF. The CDR3 DNA is TGTGCCAGCAGCCAAGATTGGCGGGGGATGAGCAATCAGCCCCAGCATTTT.

CDR3 sequence reads: CASSLGLAGGQQTQYF. CDR3 coding DNA: TGTGCCAGCAGTCTAGGACTAGCGGGAGGGCAACAGACCCAGTACTTC. This sequence joins TRBV27 and TRBJ2-5, with TRBD2 identical over 15 bases. Germline trimming cut 5 bases from V and 6 bases from J; bases unmatched to any gene: 7. The germline V gene has CDR1 MNHEY and CDR2 SMNVEV (reference sequence). This CDR3 is 16 amino acids long.